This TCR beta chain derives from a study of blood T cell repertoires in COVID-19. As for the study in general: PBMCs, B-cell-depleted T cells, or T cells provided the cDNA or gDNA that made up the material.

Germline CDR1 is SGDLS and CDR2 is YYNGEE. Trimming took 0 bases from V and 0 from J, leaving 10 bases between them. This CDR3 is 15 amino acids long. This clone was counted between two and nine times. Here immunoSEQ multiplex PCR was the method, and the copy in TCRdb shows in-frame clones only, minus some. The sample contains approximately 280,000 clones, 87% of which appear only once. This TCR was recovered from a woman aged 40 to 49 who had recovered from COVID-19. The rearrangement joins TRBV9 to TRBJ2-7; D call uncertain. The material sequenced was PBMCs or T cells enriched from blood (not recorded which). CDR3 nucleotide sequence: TGTGCCAGCAGCGTAGGCCCTCTAGACTCCTACGAGCAGTACTTC. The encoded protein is CASSVGPLDSYEQYF.